The 30 T cell receptor beta chains in this list originate from one sample, sequenced in a study of Ad26.COV2.S vaccination and SARS-CoV-2 variants. Measured with immunoSEQ multiplex PCR; TCRdb has only the in-frame clones, and not every one. The sample holds a few hundred thousand clones, 89% seen once. Treatment here: roughly 20 received Ad26.COV2.S at low or high dose, single or two shots; 5 received placebo; per-sample allocation not given. Specimen acquisition occurred on day 63 following the initial vaccine or placebo injection. Sequenced material: peripheral blood, taken in a trial of Ad26.COV2.S vaccine versus placebo. The receptors here all came from a person between 18 and 59 years old who received the Ad26.COV2.S COVID-19 vaccine or a placebo.

V gene TRBV19 combines with J gene TRBJ1-1; unclear D gene. CDR1 and CDR2 (germline): LNHDA, SQIVND (reference sequence). Between the trimmed V and J ends, which lost 1 base and 4 bases, there was a span of 13 bases. This CDR3 has 15 residues. CDR3 nucleotide sequence: TGTGCCAGTAGTATAGGAGGAGGCCGTGGCACTGAAGCTTTCTTT. Translating gives CASSIGGGRGTEAFF.

The chain employs TRBV6-5 and TRBJ2-3, with unresolved D. The CDR3 runs 13 residues. Trimming cost V 6 bases and J 4 bases, with 11 bases left between them. CDR1 and CDR2 (germline): MNHEY, SVGAGI. The CDR3 reads CASRTINADTQYF. In nucleotides, the CDR3 is TGTGCCAGCAGGACAATCAACGCAGATACGCAGTATTTT.

The table lists this clone with a count of one. The chain joins TRBV9 to TRBJ2-1; 9 positions match TRBD2. The CDR3 runs 16 residues. The J segment lost 0 bases and the V segment lost 3 bases, leaving 4 bases of the junction unmatched. Germline V gene lookup returns CDR1 SGDLS and CDR2 YYNGEE. DNA for the CDR3: TGTGCCAGCAGCGGGAGTAGCGGGAGCTCCTACAATGAGCAGTTCTTC. As protein: CASSGSSGSSYNEQFF. The full variable domain, with the rest looked up from reference TRBV9 and TRBJ2-1, is DSGVTQTPKHLITATGQRVTLRCSPRSGDLSVYWYQQSLDQGLQFLIQYYNGEERAKGNILERFSAQQFPDLHSELNLSSLELGDSALYFCASSGSSGSSYNEQFFGPGTRLTVL.

This chain joins TRBV29-1 and TRBJ1-1, with a possible D match to TRBD1 (5 bases). The CDR3 length is 14 residues. The V gene lost 4 bases and the J gene lost 2 bases, with 14 bases spanning the gap. CDR1 and CDR2 from the germline V gene are SQVTM and ANQGSEA. The CDR3 nucleotides read TGCAGCGTTGGGGTAGGTGGGGGTAACACTGAAGCTTTCTTT. It translates to CSVGVGGGNTEAFF.

This clone showed up just once. The J gene is TRBJ2-3, the V gene TRBV5-5, with D uncertain. Germline values: CDR1 SGHKS, CDR2 YYEKEE (reference sequence). Trimming removed 4 bases at V and 5 bases at J, with 8 bases between. This CDR3 region has 12 residues. DNA for the CDR3: TGTGCCAGCAGCATGACCGGAGATACGCAGTATTTT. As protein: CASSMTGDTQYF.

V gene TRBV11-1 combines with J gene TRBJ2-7; TRBD1 matches at 10 bases. The V gene's germline CDR1 is SGHAT and CDR2 FQDESV (reference sequence). This CDR3 is 15 amino acids long. J lost 0 bases, V lost 5 bases, and 4 bases had no gene match. The CDR3 DNA reads TGTGCCAGCAGCACCCGGGACAGGGGCTCCTACGAGCAGTACTTC. The encoded protein is CASSTRDRGSYEQYF.

In DNA, the CDR3 is TGTGCCAGCAGCCCCGGGACACCTTCAAATTATGGCTACACCTTC. The encoded protein is CASSPGTPSNYGYTF. The chain links TRBV5-4 to TRBJ1-2, with a weak D call TRBD1 (6 bases). Trimming stripped 4 bases from V and 5 bases from J, with 18 bases between. Germline lookup yields CDR1 SGHNT and CDR2 YYREEE (reference sequence). The CDR3 is 15 residues long.

This clone was seen repeatedly, ten times or more. The rearrangement links TRBV28 to TRBJ1-5, with 9 bases aligning to TRBD1. The CDR3 extends over 15 amino acids. Germline V gene data show CDR1 as MDHEN and CDR2 as SYDVKM. V lost 5 bases, J lost 4 bases, and 6 bases stayed unmatched. CDR3 DNA: TGTGCCAGCAGTCCCGGGACAGGGACAAATCAGCCCCAGCATTTT. This translates into CASSPGTGTNQPQHF.

The chain carries TRBV7-8 and TRBJ2-2; TRBD2 matches 10 bases. CDR3 length: 16 residues. V gave up 2 bases and J gave up 5 bases; unmatched junction bases: 5. The germline gives CDR1 SGHVS, CDR2 FQNEAQ. The CDR3 DNA sequence: TGTGCCAGCAGCTTATGGCTAGCGGGAGAGACCGGGGAGCTGTTTTTT. Translated: CASSLWLAGETGELFF.

The J gene is TRBJ1-2, the V gene TRBV7-9; unclear D gene. The CDR3 totals 13 residues. Trimming removed 1 base at V and 7 bases at J, with 10 bases between. The germline CDR1 and CDR2 sequences are SEHNR and FQNEAQ (reference sequence). CDR3 in DNA: TGTGCCAGCAGCTTAGAGGTGGGAACTGGCTACACCTTC. Protein sequence: CASSLEVGTGYTF.

The genes are TRBV12-3 or TRBV12-4 and TRBJ1-2, with D maybe TRBD1 (5 bases). CDR3 length: 13 amino acids. The V and J ends lost 5 bases and 5 bases respectively, with 12 bases between them. The CDR3 loop reads CASSRGTGYGYTF. In nucleotides, the CDR3 is TGTGCCAGCAGTCGAGGGACTGGATATGGCTACACCTTC.

This sequence joins TRBV21-1 and TRBJ1-2; the DNA was not compared with TRBD1, the D call given in the table. TRBV21-1 is shown as a pseudogene. The CDR3 consists of 18 residues. CDR3 protein: CASSKVVLCPAGDYGYTF. The CDR3 DNA reads as TGTGCCAGCAGCAAAGTAGTATTATGCCCGGCAGGGGATTATGGCTACACCTTC.

The J gene is TRBJ1-1, the V gene TRBV10-3, with unresolved D. The CDR3 loop spans 13 amino acids. Trimming left V 1 base short and J 1 base short, with 4 bases between. Germline CDR1 reads ENHRY; CDR2 reads SYGVKD. CDR3 in DNA: TGTGCCATCAGTGAGTTCAGGAACACTGAAGCTTTCTTT. The encoded protein is CAISEFRNTEAFF.

The V call is TRBV28, the J call TRBJ2-1; D gene ambiguous. CDR3 size: 12 residues. Germline CDR1 is MDHEN and CDR2 is SYDVKM. V gave up 8 bases and J gave up 7 bases, with 12 bases separating them. CDR3 in DNA: TGTGCCAGCGGACCATTCGGGAATGAGCAGTTCTTC. Translation: CASGPFGNEQFF.

This chain links TRBV6-5 with TRBJ1-2; no clear D. Germline lookup yields CDR1 MNHEY and CDR2 SVGAGI. V lost 6 bases to trimming and J lost 0 bases, with 14 bases between them. The CDR3 contains 15 residues. The CDR3 here is CASRETALANYGYTF. The CDR3 DNA reads TGTGCCAGCAGGGAGACCGCTCTAGCTAACTATGGCTACACCTTC.

The V gene is TRBV19, the J gene TRBJ1-2; D gene ambiguous. Trimming stripped 3 bases from V and 2 bases from J, with 7 bases between. CDR1 and CDR2 (germline): LNHDA, SQIVND (reference sequence). The CDR3 length is 13 residues. The CDR3 sequence: CASSIRPNYGYTF. DNA for the CDR3: TGTGCCAGTAGTATTCGGCCCAACTATGGCTACACCTTC.

The chain is built from TRBV5-1 and TRBJ1-2; TRBD1 matches at 8 bases. This CDR3 is built from 13 residues. Per the germline V gene, CDR1 is SGHRS and CDR2 is YFSETQ. V shed 6 bases and J 7 bases; nucleotides not matched to a gene: 8. The CDR3 is CASTLDRALGYTF. The DNA for the CDR3 is TGCGCCAGCACCCTGGACAGGGCTCTTGGCTACACCTTC.

In its sample, this clone was seen a few times. The rearrangement links TRBV4-2 to TRBJ2-1, with D maybe TRBD2 (6 bases). CDR1 and CDR2 from the germline V gene are LGHNA and YNFKEQ. The germline V and J ends were trimmed by 4 bases and 7 bases, with 17 bases remaining between them. The CDR3 has 15 residues. The CDR3 loop reads CASSPGRLGLNEQFF. Written as DNA, the CDR3 is TGTGCCAGCAGCCCGGGGAGGCTGGGGTTGAATGAGCAGTTCTTC.

J is TRBJ2-2 and V is TRBV11-3; D possibly corresponds to TRBD2 (6 bases). Germline V gene lookup returns CDR1 SGHNT and CDR2 YENEEA. This CDR3 contains 14 residues. The V end was cut by 1 base, the J end by 5 bases, with 8 bases between. The CDR3 bases are TGTGCCAGCAGCTTAGGGCTAGCGACCGGGGAGCTGTTTTTT. This gives the protein CASSLGLATGELFF.

V gene TRBV7-6 combines with J gene TRBJ2-3; the D gene is possibly TRBD2 (5 bases). The V and J ends lost 1 base and 3 bases respectively, with 14 bases between them. The V gene's germline CDR1 is SGHVS and CDR2 FNYEAQ. The CDR3 runs to 16 residues. Written as DNA, the CDR3 is TGTGCCAGCAGCTTAGGGAGCGGTCACGGGACAGATACGCAGTATTTT. Translated: CASSLGSGHGTDTQYF.

The chain links TRBV7-8 to TRBJ1-3, with a possible D match to TRBD1 (6 bases). This CDR3 spans 18 amino acids. V shed 2 bases and J shed 3 bases, with 20 bases lying between them. The V gene's germline CDR1 is SGHVS and CDR2 FQNEAQ. The CDR3 is CASSLLGGGGVGGNTIYF. The DNA for the CDR3 is TGTGCCAGCAGCTTATTAGGCGGAGGGGGAGTGGGTGGAAACACCATATATTTT.

The gene calls are TRBV9 and TRBJ2-3, with 7 bases matching TRBD1. Germline CDR1 and CDR2: SGDLS and YYNGEE. V was clipped by 2 bases and J by 2 bases; unmatched bases: 11. The CDR3 is made up of 17 amino acids. The CDR3 DNA follows: TGTGCCAGCAGCGTCCACTTGACAGGGAAGAACACAGATACGCAGTATTTT. The encoded protein is CASSVHLTGKNTDTQYF. Full variable domain (missing parts from reference TRBV9 and TRBJ2-3): DSGVTQTPKHLITATGQRVTLRCSPRSGDLSVYWYQQSLDQGLQFLIQYYNGEERAKGNILERFSAQQFPDLHSELNLSSLELGDSALYFCASSVHLTGKNTDTQYFGPGTRLTVL.

The DNA of the CDR3 is TGTGCCAGCAGCCCTGGGGTTAGCTCCTACAATGAGCAGTTCTTC. This gives the protein CASSPGVSSYNEQFF. The chain recombines TRBV4-2 with TRBJ2-1; unclear D gene. The CDR3 covers 15 residues. Trimming stripped 4 bases from V and 0 bases from J, with 10 bases between. The germline V gene has CDR1 LGHNA and CDR2 YNFKEQ.

The rearrangement uses TRBV7-2 and TRBJ2-2, with D perhaps matching TRBD2 (5 bases). Trimming pared 3 bases from V and 4 bases from J, leaving 9 bases between. CDR3 size: 14 residues. CDR1 and CDR2 from the germline V gene are SGHTA and FQGNSA. CDR3 in DNA: TGTGCCAGCAGCTTCACTAGTCCCACCGGGGAGCTGTTTTTT. Its translation: CASSFTSPTGELFF.

The V call is TRBV14, the J call TRBJ2-1; 9 nucleotides agree with TRBD2. The V and J ends lost 3 bases and 9 bases, in that order; junction bases with no gene match: 3. CDR3 length: 13 amino acids. Germline CDR1 and CDR2: SGHDN and FVKESK. CDR3 loop: CASSQLAGSEQFF. DNA for the CDR3: TGTGCCAGCAGCCAGCTAGCGGGGTCTGAGCAGTTCTTC.

The CDR3: CASSPLAGGTDTQYF. CDR3 sequence (DNA): TGTGCCAGCTCACCGCTAGCGGGAGGGACAGATACGCAGTATTTT. This chain links TRBV18 with TRBJ2-3, with TRBD2 matching over 12 bases. CDR1 and CDR2 from the germline V gene are KGHSH and LQKENI. The CDR3 totals 15 residues. J gave up 3 bases and V 3 bases, and 1 base lay outside the gene matches.

The chain recombines TRBV27 with TRBJ1-4; TRBD1 might be the D (5 bases). V dropped 8 bases and J dropped 4 bases, with 14 bases sitting between them. There are 14 residues in the CDR3. Germline V gene lookup returns CDR1 MNHEY and CDR2 SMNVEV (reference sequence). CDR3 DNA: TGTGCCAGCCGTGGGGCCTGGGGTAATGAAAAACTGTTTTTT. It codes for CASRGAWGNEKLFF.

V gene TRBV28 combines with J gene TRBJ2-7; no clear D gene. The CDR3 has 15 residues. V was cut by 4 bases and J by 4 bases, with 17 bases left in between. CDR1 MDHEN and CDR2 SYDVKM come from the germline V gene. DNA for the CDR3: TGTGCCAGCAGTTCCCCGCCGGCCATGGGATACGAGCAGTACTTC. It encodes CASSSPPAMGYEQYF.

The chain uses TRBV3-1 (or the pseudogene TRBV3-2) and TRBJ2-6; 7 bases map to TRBD1. V shed 4 bases, J shed 0 bases, and the junction held 3 bases outside the gene matches. Germline values: CDR1 LGHDT, CDR2 YNNKEL (reference sequence). The CDR3 covers 16 residues. The chain's CDR3 is CASSPGTVSGANVLTF. CDR3 DNA: TGTGCCAGCAGCCCCGGGACAGTCTCTGGGGCCAACGTCCTGACTTTC.

The chain joins TRBV19 to TRBJ1-5; tentatively, D is TRBD1 (6 bases). The CDR3 has 13 amino acids. V lost 8 bases and J 5 bases, leaving 13 bases between the germline ends. Germline lookup yields CDR1 LNHDA and CDR2 SQIVND (reference sequence). CDR3 in amino acids: CASGNRADQPQHF. In DNA, the CDR3 is TGTGCCAGTGGGAACAGGGCCGATCAGCCCCAGCATTTT.